This TCR beta chain was found in a study of T-cell memory formation after mild COVID-19. V shed 10 bases and J shed 4 bases, with 20 bases lying between them. Germline CDR1 and CDR2: KGHDR and SFDVKD. The CDR3 covers 15 residues. Comment on this clonotype: Its antigen remains unknown.

Study results and caveats: Later expanders leaned CD4+, whereas day 15 to 85 contracting clones were balanced CD4/CD8. Contracting CD8+ clones were enriched in EMRA, CD4+ mainly in CM and EM.

Researchers used 5'RACE with constant-segment primers to make TCR alpha and TCR beta cDNA libraries that carry sample barcodes and UMIs. One entry per CDR3 protein results from TCRdb running MiXCR on the 5' RACE reads. The sample shows around 130,000 distinct CDR3 sequences, about 16% of them seen only once. This TCR was sampled from an adult woman who had mild COVID-19 (a few samples of this study predate the infection). Cell type and time point are not known. The source material was PBMCs or a T cell subset sorted from them (not recorded which). The rearrangement links TRBV24-1 to TRBJ2-3, with D possibly TRBD1 on 5 matching bases. CDR3 sequence: CATSSFGATADTQYF. The CDR3 nucleotides are TGTGCCACGTCTTCCTTTGGGGCTACAGCAGATACGCAGTATTTT.